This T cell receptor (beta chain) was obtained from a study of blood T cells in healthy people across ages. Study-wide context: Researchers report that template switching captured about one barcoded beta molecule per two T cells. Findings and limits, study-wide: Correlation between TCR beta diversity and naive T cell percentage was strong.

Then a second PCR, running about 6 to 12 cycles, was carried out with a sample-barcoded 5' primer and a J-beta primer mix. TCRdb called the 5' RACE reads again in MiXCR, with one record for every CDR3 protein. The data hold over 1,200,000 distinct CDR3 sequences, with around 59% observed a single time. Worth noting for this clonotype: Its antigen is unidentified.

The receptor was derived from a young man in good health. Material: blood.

Written as DNA, the CDR3 is TGTGCCAGCAGCTTTACCGGGACACCGAACAACTATGGCTACACCTTC. Amino acid sequence: CASSFTGTPNNYGYTF. The chain links TRBV7-2 to TRBJ1-2, with D perhaps matching TRBD1 (6 bases). The V gene's germline CDR1 is SGHTA and CDR2 FQGNSA. V lost 3 bases and J 2 bases, leaving 16 bases between the germline ends. The CDR3 extends over 16 amino acids.